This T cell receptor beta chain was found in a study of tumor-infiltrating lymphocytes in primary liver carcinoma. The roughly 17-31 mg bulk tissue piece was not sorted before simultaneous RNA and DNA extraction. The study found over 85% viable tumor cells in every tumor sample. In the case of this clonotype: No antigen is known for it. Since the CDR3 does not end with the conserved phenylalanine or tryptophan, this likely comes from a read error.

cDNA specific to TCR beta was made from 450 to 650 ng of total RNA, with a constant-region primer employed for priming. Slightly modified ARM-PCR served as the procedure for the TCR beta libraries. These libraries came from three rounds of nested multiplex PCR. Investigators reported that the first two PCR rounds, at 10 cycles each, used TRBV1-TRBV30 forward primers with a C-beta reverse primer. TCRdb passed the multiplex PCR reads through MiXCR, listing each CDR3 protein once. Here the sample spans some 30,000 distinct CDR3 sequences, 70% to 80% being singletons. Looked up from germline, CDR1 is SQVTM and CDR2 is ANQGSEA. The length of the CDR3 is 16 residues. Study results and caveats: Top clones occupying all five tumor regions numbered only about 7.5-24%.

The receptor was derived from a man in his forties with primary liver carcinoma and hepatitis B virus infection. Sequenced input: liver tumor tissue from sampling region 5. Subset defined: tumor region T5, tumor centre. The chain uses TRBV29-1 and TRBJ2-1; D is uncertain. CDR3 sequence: CSVTTLRPWSRQEQFL. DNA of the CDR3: TGCAGTGTCACCACGCTTAGGCCCTGGTCCCGTCAAGAGCAGTTCCTC.